These 3 T cell receptor beta chains originate from one sample sequenced in a study of shared clonotypes between healthy human individuals. The assay was immunoSEQ multiplex PCR, and TCRdb's table has in-frame clones only and misses some. The table shows around 2.1 million clones, with approximately 94% occurring only once. Sequencing was performed on naive CD4+ T cells sorted from blood. The subset denotes: CD45RA+ positively selected. These receptors came from a man younger than 35 in good health.

This chain connects TRBV6-5 to TRBJ1-6; perhaps TRBD1 as D (5 bases). This CDR3 is 15 amino acids long. Germline CDR1 and CDR2: MNHEY and SVGAGI. Trimming removed 6 bases from V and 10 bases from J, with 19 bases in between. DNA for the CDR3: TGTGCCAGCAGGGAGGGACGGGGCCAGAGATCACCCCTCCACTTT. Its translation is CASREGRGQRSPLHF.

This sequence joins TRBV6-5 and TRBJ1-2, with 7 bases aligning to TRBD1. V was clipped by 0 bases and J by 6 bases; unmatched bases: 7. The CDR3 is made up of 15 amino acids. Germline lookup yields CDR1 MNHEY and CDR2 SVGAGI. The CDR3 here is CASSYSRRGQNGYTF. CDR3 coding DNA: TGTGCCAGCAGTTACTCGAGGAGGGGGCAAAATGGCTACACCTTC.

CDR3 loop: CASSLSRANTGELFF. In DNA, the CDR3 is TGTGCCAGCAGCTTAAGTAGGGCGAACACCGGGGAGCTGTTTTTT. This sequence joins TRBV7-2 and TRBJ2-2, with D hard to call. Germline-derived CDR1 and CDR2 are SGHTA and FQGNSA. Trimming took off 2 bases at V and 0 bases at J, with 7 bases between the two ends. This CDR3 region has 15 residues.